These 8 T cell receptor beta chains came from one sample sequenced in a study of cytomegalovirus exposure and HLA in healthy donors. Repertoires were generated with immunoSEQ multiplex PCR, while TCRdb's copy carries only in-frame clones and drops some. The data show about 350,000 clones, about nine tenths seen once. The sample consisted of PBMCs. The receptors derive from a woman in her thirties in good health and CMV-seropositive.

The rearrangement uses TRBV5-1 and TRBJ1-2; tentative D call: TRBD1 (5 bases). The V end was cut by 0 bases, the J end by 6 bases, with 18 bases between. This CDR3 spans 16 amino acids. Germline V gene sequence: CDR1 SGHRS, CDR2 YFSETQ. CDR3 DNA: TGCGCCAGCAGCTTGGCCATATCAGGGAGCCCCCATGGCTACACCTTC. It yields the protein CASSLAISGSPHGYTF. The complete variable domain, with remaining parts taken from reference TRBV5-1 and TRBJ1-2, reads KAGVTQTPRYLIKTRGQQVTLSCSPISGHRSVSWYQQTPGQGLQFLFEYFSETQRNKGNFPGRFSGRQFSNSRSEMNVSTLELGDSALYLCASSLAISGSPHGYTFGSGTRLTVV.

J is TRBJ2-3 and V is TRBV6-1; a possible D gene is TRBD2 (6 bases). From germline, CDR1 is MNHNS and CDR2 SASEGT. Trimming took off 4 bases at V and 2 bases at J, with 13 bases between the two ends. CDR3 length: 15 residues. The CDR3 protein is CASSGRGRTTDTQYF. Written as DNA, the CDR3 is TGTGCCAGCAGTGGGCGGGGCAGGACCACAGATACGCAGTATTTT.

The V and J genes are TRBV7-2 and TRBJ2-7, with a possible D match to TRBD1 (7 bases). The CDR3 length is 16 residues. Trimming took 5 bases from V and 0 from J, leaving 17 bases between them. Germline CDR1 reads SGHTA; CDR2 reads FQGNSA. The CDR3 coding sequence is TGTGCCAGCAGCGTCGCAGGGGGGCTTGTCTCCTACGAGCAGTACTTC. This encodes CASSVAGGLVSYEQYF.

The rearrangement joins TRBV6-6 to TRBJ1-1; a possible D gene is TRBD1 (6 bases). CDR1 MNHNY and CDR2 SVGAGI come from the germline V gene (reference sequence). This CDR3 comprises 14 residues. V shed 5 bases and J shed 7 bases, with 17 bases lying between them. The CDR3 region is CASSSPRGRDEAFF. The CDR3 DNA follows: TGTGCCAGCAGTAGCCCCCGGGGGCGGGATGAAGCTTTCTTT.

The rearrangement links TRBV14 to TRBJ2-6; D not certain. V shed 0 bases and J shed 0 bases, with 9 bases lying between them. This CDR3 comprises 17 residues. Germline V gene lookup returns CDR1 SGHDN and CDR2 FVKESK. In DNA, the CDR3 is TGTGCCAGCAGCCAAGAGTCCAGCCCCTCTGGGGCCAACGTCCTGACTTTC. Translated, it gives CASSQESSPSGANVLTF.

The chain uses TRBV30 and TRBJ1-2, with D unclear. The CDR3 spans 13 residues. V dropped 0 bases and J dropped 2 bases, with 7 bases sitting between them. Germline V gene sequence: CDR1 GTSNPN, CDR2 SVGIG (reference sequence). CDR3 coding DNA: TGTGCCTGGAGTGTCGGGATCAACTATGGCTACACCTTC. This sequence encodes CAWSVGINYGYTF.

This chain links TRBV27 with TRBJ1-1, with D unresolved. Trimming took 5 bases from V and 8 from J, leaving 9 bases between them. CDR1 and CDR2 from the germline V gene are MNHEY and SMNVEV (reference sequence). The CDR3 loop spans 11 amino acids. Here the CDR3 reads CASSGRVEAFF. In nucleotides, the CDR3 is TGTGCCAGCAGTGGGAGGGTCGAAGCTTTCTTT.

This chain's CDR3 is CAFHSYNEQFF. Here the CDR3 DNA reads TGTGCCTTTCACTCCTACAATGAGCAGTTCTTC. The J gene is TRBJ2-1, the V gene TRBV30; D is ambiguous. Germline CDR1 reads GTSNPN; CDR2 reads SVGIG (reference sequence). The V end lost 7 bases, the J end lost 0 bases, and 4 bases lay between the germline ends. The CDR3 spans 11 residues.